This entry lists 12 T cell receptor beta chains sequenced from one sample in a study of blood T cell repertoires in COVID-19. Using immunoSEQ multiplex PCR, the repertoire was profiled, and TCRdb retains in-frame clones only, with some absent. The table has 200,000 to 300,000 clones, approximately 80% seen once. Sequenced input: peripheral blood. These receptors originate from a woman aged 60-70 years with active or convalescent COVID-19.

This chain uses TRBV5-6 with TRBJ1-1; 10 nucleotides align to TRBD1. Germline loops: CDR1 SGHDT, CDR2 YYEEEE. J was trimmed by 3 bases and V by 2 bases; bases with no gene match: 7. This CDR3 region has 16 residues. DNA of the CDR3: TGTGCCAGCAGCTTAGGGACAGGGGTGGGTCACACTGAAGCTTTCTTT. It encodes CASSLGTGVGHTEAFF.

V is TRBV27 and J is TRBJ1-2; the D is unclear. Germline V CDR1 and CDR2: MNHEY, SMNVEV (reference sequence). The CDR3 runs 18 residues. The V end was cut by 4 bases, the J end by 2 bases, with 23 bases between. The DNA of the CDR3 is TGTGCCAGCAGTTCCGCCGGGTCCCCAGAACTTATGAACTATGGCTACACCTTC. Residues: CASSSAGSPELMNYGYTF.

The chain couples TRBV5-4 to TRBJ2-7; 9 bases agree with TRBD2. CDR3 length: 15 amino acids. Unmatched junction bases numbered 6, after V lost 3 bases and J lost 2 bases. CDR1 and CDR2 (germline): SGHNT, YYREEE (reference sequence). For the CDR3, the DNA is TGTGCCAGCAGCTGGGGGCTAGCGGGACCCTACGAGCAGTACTTC. Protein sequence: CASSWGLAGPYEQYF.

The V and J genes are TRBV7-2 and TRBJ1-2; the D is unclear. CDR3 size: 14 residues. The V end lost 1 base, the J end lost 4 bases, and 10 bases lay between the germline ends. Germline V gives CDR1 SGHTA, CDR2 FQGNSA. This CDR3 is CASSLGPASYGYTF. In DNA, the CDR3 is TGTGCCAGCAGCTTAGGCCCAGCTAGCTATGGCTACACCTTC.

The chain employs TRBV19 and TRBJ2-5, with 13 bases aligning to TRBD2. Per germline, CDR1 LNHDA and CDR2 SQIVND (reference sequence). The CDR3 is 14 amino acids. The V and J ends lost 6 bases and 3 bases, in that order; junction bases with no gene match: 1. In nucleotides, the CDR3 is TGTGCCAGTAGGGGGACTAGCGGGGAAGAGACCCAGTACTTC. It is translated as CASRGTSGEETQYF.

This rearrangement joins TRBV7-9 to TRBJ1-1; D perhaps matches TRBD1 (5 bases). Per the germline V gene, CDR1 is SEHNR and CDR2 is FQNEAQ (reference sequence). The CDR3 contains 15 residues. Trimming removed 1 base at V and 3 bases at J, with 12 bases between. The CDR3 nucleotides read TGTGCCAGCAGCTTAGGCGGGGGGGAACACACTGAAGCTTTCTTT. This gives the protein CASSLGGGEHTEAFF.

In this sample, this clone turned up a few times. V is TRBV28 and J is TRBJ2-1; 9 bases are a match to TRBD1. The CDR3 contains 15 residues. Trimming removed 6 bases from V and 5 bases from J; junction bases left unmatched: 8. Germline-derived CDR1 and CDR2 are MDHEN and SYDVKM. The CDR3 nucleotides read TGTGCCAGCAGCAAGGGACAGGGCCTAGACAATGAGCAGTTCTTC. Its translation is CASSKGQGLDNEQFF.

The chain has TRBV7-3 and TRBJ2-5; 9 bases are a match to TRBD1. Per the germline V gene, CDR1 is SGHTA and CDR2 is FQGTGA. This CDR3 has 15 amino acids. Trimming cost V 1 base and J 5 bases; bases outside gene matches: 5. Written as DNA, the CDR3 is TGTGCCAGCAGCTTAAAGGGGACAGGGTGGGAGACCCAGTACTTC. Translating it yields CASSLKGTGWETQYF. Looking up the rest from reference TRBV7-3 and TRBJ2-5 gives the full variable domain: GAGVSQTPSNKVTEKGKYVELRCDPISGHTALYWYRQSLGQGPEFLIYFQGTGAADDSGLPNDRFFAVRPEGSVSTLKIQRTERGDSAVYLCASSLKGTGWETQYFGPGTRLLVL.

The chain employs TRBV2 and TRBJ2-5; TRBD1 is a possible D gene (7 bases). Trimming took off 6 bases at V and 5 bases at J, with 13 bases between the two ends. CDR1 is SNHLY and CDR2 is FYNNEI in the germline V gene. The CDR3 consists of 13 residues. CDR3 DNA sequence: TGTGCCAGCAGAAGTGCAGGGGGGGAGACCCAGTACTTC. Protein sequence: CASRSAGGETQYF.

The sample holds a few counts of this clone. This chain uses TRBV7-9 with TRBJ2-7; a weak D match, TRBD2 (6 bases). Trimming left V 5 bases short and J 7 bases short, with 12 bases between. The CDR3 covers 12 residues. Looked up from germline, CDR1 is SEHNR and CDR2 is FQNEAQ (reference sequence). The CDR3: CASSRLREEQYF. CDR3 nucleotides: TGTGCCAGCAGCCGACTACGGGAGGAGCAGTACTTC.

The V gene is TRBV5-1, the J gene TRBJ2-1, with TRBD1 as a possible D gene (5 bases). Trimming stripped 6 bases from V and 0 bases from J, with 13 bases between. The CDR3 sequence is 15 residues long. CDR1 SGHRS and CDR2 YFSETQ come from the germline V gene. The CDR3 is CASMVGQGSYNEQFF. CDR3 DNA: TGCGCCAGCATGGTCGGGCAGGGCTCCTACAATGAGCAGTTCTTC.

The chain employs TRBV11-3 and TRBJ2-3; the D gene is possibly TRBD1 (7 bases). Looked up from germline, CDR1 is SGHNT and CDR2 is YENEEA. The CDR3 length is 14 residues. The V end was cut by 6 bases, the J end by 4 bases, with 14 bases between. The CDR3 region has the DNA TGTGCCAGCAGGTCAGGAGGGGGCCCAGATACGCAGTATTTT. Translated, it gives CASRSGGGPDTQYF.